Detailed here is one T cell receptor beta chain. Its antigen remains unknown. The data stem from a study of shared clonotypes between healthy human individuals. General study points: Across a handful of donors, naive CD4 shared 5% to 5.5%, naive CD8 under 4%, memory CD4 roughly 2.5%, memory CD8 roughly 0.37%. Unshared clonotypes carried lower generation probabilities than those common to all four donors.

Naive CD8 isolation took CD45RO-negative cells positively selected for CCR7 and excluded terminally differentiated effector memory CD45RA+ cells. The CDR3 extends over 17 amino acids. Clones were read by immunoSEQ multiplex PCR, and TCRdb kept only the in-frame ones, dropping some. The sample contains over 2,000,000 clones, just under 95% of which appear only once. The genes are TRBV21-1 and TRBJ2-1; the DNA was not used to check the table's D call, TRBD2. TRBV21-1 is marked as a pseudogene. The TCR originated in a man aged 18 to 30 in good health. Some clones in this sample may be carry-over from other donors' samples. The specimen was naive CD8+ T cells from PBMCs. As DNA, the CDR3 is TGTGCCAGCAGCAAAGGGTGGCTAGCGGGAGTCTACAATGAGCAGTTCTTC. Protein product: CASSKGWLAGVYNEQFF.